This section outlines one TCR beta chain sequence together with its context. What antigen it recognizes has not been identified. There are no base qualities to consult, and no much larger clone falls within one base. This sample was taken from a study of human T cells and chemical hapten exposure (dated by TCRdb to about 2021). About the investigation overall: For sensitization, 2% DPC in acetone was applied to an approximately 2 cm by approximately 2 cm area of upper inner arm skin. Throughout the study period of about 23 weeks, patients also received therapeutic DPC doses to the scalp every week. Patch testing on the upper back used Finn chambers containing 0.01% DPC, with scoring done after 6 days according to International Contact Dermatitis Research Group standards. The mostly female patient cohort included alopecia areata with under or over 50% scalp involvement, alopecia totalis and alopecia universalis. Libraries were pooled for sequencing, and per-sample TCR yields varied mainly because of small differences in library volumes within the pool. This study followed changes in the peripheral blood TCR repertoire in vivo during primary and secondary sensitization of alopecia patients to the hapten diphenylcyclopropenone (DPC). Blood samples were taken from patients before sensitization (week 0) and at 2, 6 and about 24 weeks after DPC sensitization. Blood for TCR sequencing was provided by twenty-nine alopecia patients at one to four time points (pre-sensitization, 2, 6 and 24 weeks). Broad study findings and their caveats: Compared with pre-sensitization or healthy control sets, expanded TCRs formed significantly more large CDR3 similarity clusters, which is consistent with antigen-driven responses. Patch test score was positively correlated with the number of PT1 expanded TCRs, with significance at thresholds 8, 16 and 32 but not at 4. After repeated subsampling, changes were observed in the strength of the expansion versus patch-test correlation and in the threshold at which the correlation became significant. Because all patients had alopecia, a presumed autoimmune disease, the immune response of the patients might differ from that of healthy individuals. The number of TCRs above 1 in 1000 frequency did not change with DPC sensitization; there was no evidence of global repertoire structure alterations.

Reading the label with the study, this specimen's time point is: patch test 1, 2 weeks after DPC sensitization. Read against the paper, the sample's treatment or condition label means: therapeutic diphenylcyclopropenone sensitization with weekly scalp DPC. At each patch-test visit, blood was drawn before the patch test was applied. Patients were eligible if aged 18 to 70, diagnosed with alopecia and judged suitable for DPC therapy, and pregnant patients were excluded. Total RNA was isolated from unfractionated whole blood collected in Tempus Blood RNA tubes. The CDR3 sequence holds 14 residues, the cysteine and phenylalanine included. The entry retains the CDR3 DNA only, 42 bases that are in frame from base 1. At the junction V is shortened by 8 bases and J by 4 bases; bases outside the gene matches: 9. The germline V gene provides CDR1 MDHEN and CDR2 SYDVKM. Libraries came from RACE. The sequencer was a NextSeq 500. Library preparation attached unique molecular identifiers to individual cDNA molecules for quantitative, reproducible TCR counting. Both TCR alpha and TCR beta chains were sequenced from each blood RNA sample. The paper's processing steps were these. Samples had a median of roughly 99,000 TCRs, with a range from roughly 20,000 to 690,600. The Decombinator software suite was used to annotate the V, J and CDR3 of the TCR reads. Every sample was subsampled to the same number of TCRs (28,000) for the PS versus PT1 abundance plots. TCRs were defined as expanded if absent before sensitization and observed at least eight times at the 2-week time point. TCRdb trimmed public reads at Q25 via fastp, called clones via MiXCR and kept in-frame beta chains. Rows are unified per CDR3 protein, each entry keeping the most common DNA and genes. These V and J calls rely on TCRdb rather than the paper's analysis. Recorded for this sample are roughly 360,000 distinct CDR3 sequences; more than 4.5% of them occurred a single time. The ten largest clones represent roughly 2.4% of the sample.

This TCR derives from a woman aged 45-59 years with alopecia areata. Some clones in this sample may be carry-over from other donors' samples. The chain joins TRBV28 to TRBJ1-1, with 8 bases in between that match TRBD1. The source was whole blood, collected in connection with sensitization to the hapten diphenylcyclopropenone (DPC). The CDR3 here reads CASGDGQGITEAFF. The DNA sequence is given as TGTGCCAGCGGCGACGGACAGGGAATCACTGAAGCTTTCTTT.